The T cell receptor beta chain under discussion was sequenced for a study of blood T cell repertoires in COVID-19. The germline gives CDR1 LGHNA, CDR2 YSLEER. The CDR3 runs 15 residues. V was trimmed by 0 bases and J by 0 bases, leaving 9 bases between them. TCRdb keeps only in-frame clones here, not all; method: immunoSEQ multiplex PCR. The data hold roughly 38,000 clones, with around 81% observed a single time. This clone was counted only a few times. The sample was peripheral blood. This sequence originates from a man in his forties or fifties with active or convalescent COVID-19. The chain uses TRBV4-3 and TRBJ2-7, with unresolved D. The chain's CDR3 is CASSQELLSSYEQYF. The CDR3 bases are TGCGCCAGCAGCCAAGAGCTCCTCAGCTCCTACGAGCAGTACTTC.